This TCR beta chain was sequenced in a study of a mutant IDH1 vaccine in newly diagnosed glioma. Study-wide context: The sex distribution of treated patients was around 60% male and 37.5% female, with a mean age of 40.4 years. Overall study findings and caveats: Changes in the top peripheral T cell clonotypes seemingly had no bearing on pseudoprogression.

Notes on this clone: The antigen is undetermined.

Time point described: week 35, safety follow-up. Every vaccination contained 300 ug of the mutant IDH1 20-mer peptide and was paired with topical imiquimod. Patients underwent eight vaccinations, which took place in weeks 1, 3, 5, 7, 11, 15, 19 and 23. Those who donated had recent WHO grade 3 or 4 IDH1-mutant, ATRX-lost astrocytomas. This CDR3 has 12 amino acids. From germline, CDR1 is MDHEN and CDR2 SYDVKM. V lost 6 bases and J 8 bases, leaving 10 bases between the germline ends. Clones were sequenced by immunoSEQ multiplex PCR, and TCRdb holds only the in-frame ones, with some missing. The sample includes tens of thousands of clones, more than 75% seen only once; the top ten take roughly 2%.

The receptor was isolated from a man aged 25-40 years with glioma. The chain carries TRBV28 and TRBJ1-4; D gene ambiguous. Source: PBMCs, taken from a glioma patient whose treatment included an IDH1 peptide vaccine. CDR3 coding DNA: TGTGCCAGCAGATCGGTGGGCGAAAAACTGTTTTTT. It translates to CASRSVGEKLFF.